This entry lists 3 T cell receptor beta chains sequenced from one sample in a study of blood T cell repertoires in COVID-19. Sequencing used immunoSEQ multiplex PCR; TCRdb keeps in-frame clones, though not all of them. This sample has 140,000 to 150,000 clones, with approximately 89% found just once. The sequenced material came from peripheral blood. The receptors here all came from a man between 60 and 75 years old with active or convalescent COVID-19.

J is TRBJ2-6 and V is TRBV30; weak D call: TRBD1 (5 bases). This CDR3 comprises 15 residues. Germline CDR1 reads GTSNPN; CDR2 reads SVGIG (reference sequence). Trimming pared 3 bases from V and 2 bases from J, leaving 11 bases between. Here the CDR3 DNA reads TGTGCCTGGAGCGTTAGGGGCGCTGGGGCCAACGTCCTGACTTTC. Translated, it gives CAWSVRGAGANVLTF.

The J gene is TRBJ2-4, the V gene TRBV18, with 13 bases aligning to TRBD2. J lost 3 bases, V lost 1 base, and 9 bases had no gene match. The CDR3 is 19 amino acids. Germline V lookup: CDR1 KGHSH, CDR2 LQKENI. CDR3 bases: TGTGCCAGCTCACCACTAACTAGCGGGAGGGCCGGGGGCAAAAACATTCAGTACTTC. Residues: CASSPLTSGRAGGKNIQYF.

V and J are TRBV4-3 and TRBJ2-4, with a possible D match to TRBD2 (6 bases). Trimming shortened V by 1 base and J by 3 bases, and 19 bases separated the two germline ends. CDR3 length equals 18 residues. Germline CDR1 is LGHNA and CDR2 is YSLEER. This chain's CDR3 is CASSQAPGLARGKNIQYF. DNA for the CDR3: TGCGCCAGCAGCCAAGCCCCTGGCCTAGCGAGGGGCAAAAACATTCAGTACTTC.